Only a few counts were recorded for the clone carrying this T cell receptor (beta chain). What it recognizes is unknown. With 4 bases removed from V and 6 bases from J, the gap between germline ends came to 25 bases. This CDR3 spans 17 amino acids. Germline V gives CDR1 SGHTA, CDR2 FQGNSA. This specimen comes from a study of vaccination and CD4 T cells after COVID-19. The assay that was used to sequence DNA from cultured CD4+ T cells was the Oncomine TCR Beta short-read assay. The template was genomic DNA from cultured CD4+ T cells. TCRdb reanalysed the PCR reads using MiXCR and keeps one entry per CDR3 protein. The sample consists of about 9,400 distinct CDR3 sequences, about 33% of them appearing once. Described treatment: roughly ten-day PBMC culture with coronavirus spike peptide pools or control peptides (ViraFEST assay). These CD4+ T cells came from an unexposed donor, sampled before the COVID-19 pandemic (2011-2018).

The sample consisted of CD4+ T cells from blood, cultured in vitro. This receptor was obtained from a human donor in good health. This chain links TRBV7-2 with TRBJ2-7; D might be TRBD2 (5 bases). CDR3 sequence (DNA): TGTGCCAGCAGCTCCACCGGATTGAGATGGCTAGCACCCGAGCAGTACTTC. As protein: CASSSTGLRWLAPEQYF.